The entry below gives a single T cell receptor (beta chain) sequence along with its context. The CDR3 consists of 14 residues. Germline loops: CDR1 MNHNY, CDR2 SVGAGI (reference sequence). Losses at the gene ends were 8 bases for V and 9 bases for J; bases not matched to a gene: 10. The data derive from a study of blood T cell repertoires in COVID-19. Background on the study: Samples representing acute and convalescent COVID-19 were sourced from the United States, Italy and Spain. PBMCs, B-cell-depleted T cells, or T cells provided the cDNA or gDNA that made up the material.

Source study methods: Amplification of reference gene primers provided the estimated nucleated cell counts. Measured with immunoSEQ multiplex PCR; TCRdb has only the in-frame clones, and not every one. The V and J calls and clone size were taken over from that table, and D and trimming were inferred from the DNA. The repertoire holds 120,000 or so clones, with around two thirds as singletons. The TCR originated in a woman in her 70s with acute or convalescent COVID-19. Input material: peripheral blood. V and J are TRBV6-6 and TRBJ2-1; 10 bases line up with TRBD2. DNA for the CDR3: TGTGCCAGCGGAAGCGGGGGGGTGTGGAGTGAGCAGTTCTTC. It specifies CASGSGGVWSEQFF.